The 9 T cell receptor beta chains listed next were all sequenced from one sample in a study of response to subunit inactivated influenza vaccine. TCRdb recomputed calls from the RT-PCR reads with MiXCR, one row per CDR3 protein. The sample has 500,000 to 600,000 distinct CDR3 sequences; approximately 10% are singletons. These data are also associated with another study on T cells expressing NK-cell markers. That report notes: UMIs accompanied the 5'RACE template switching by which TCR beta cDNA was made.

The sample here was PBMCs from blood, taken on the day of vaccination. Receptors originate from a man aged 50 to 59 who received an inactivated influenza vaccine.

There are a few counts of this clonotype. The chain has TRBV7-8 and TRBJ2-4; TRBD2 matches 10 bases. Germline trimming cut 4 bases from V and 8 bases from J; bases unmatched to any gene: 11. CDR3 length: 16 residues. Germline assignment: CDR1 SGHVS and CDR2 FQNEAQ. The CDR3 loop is CASSSLSGRNLDIQYF. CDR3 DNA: TGTGCCAGCAGCTCTCTTAGCGGGAGGAACTTGGACATTCAGTACTTC.

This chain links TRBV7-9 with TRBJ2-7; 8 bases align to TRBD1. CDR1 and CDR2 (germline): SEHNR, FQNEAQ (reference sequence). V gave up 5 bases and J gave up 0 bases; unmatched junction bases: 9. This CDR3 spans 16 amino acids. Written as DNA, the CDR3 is TGTGCCAGCAGCCAACCACGGACAGGGATCTCCTACGAGCAGTACTTC. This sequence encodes CASSQPRTGISYEQYF.

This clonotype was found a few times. The CDR3 DNA reads TGTGCCAGCAGATACGGGAGCAATGAGCAGTTCTTC. Protein product: CASRYGSNEQFF. The V call is TRBV12-3 or TRBV12-4, the J call TRBJ2-1; weak D call: TRBD2 (6 bases). Trimming pared 6 bases from V and 6 bases from J, leaving 9 bases between. The CDR3 covers 12 residues.

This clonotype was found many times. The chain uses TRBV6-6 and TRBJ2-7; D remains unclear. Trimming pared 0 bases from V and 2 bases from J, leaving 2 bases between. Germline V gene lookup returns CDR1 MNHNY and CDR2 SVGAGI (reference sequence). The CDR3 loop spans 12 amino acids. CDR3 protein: CASSYSAYEQYF. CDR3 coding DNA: TGTGCCAGCAGTTACTCTGCCTACGAGCAGTACTTC.

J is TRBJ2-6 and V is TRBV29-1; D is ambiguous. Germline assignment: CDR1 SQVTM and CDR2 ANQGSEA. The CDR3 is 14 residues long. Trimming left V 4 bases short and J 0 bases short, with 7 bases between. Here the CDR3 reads CSVAKSSGANVLTF. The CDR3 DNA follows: TGCAGCGTTGCCAAATCCTCTGGGGCCAACGTCCTGACTTTC.

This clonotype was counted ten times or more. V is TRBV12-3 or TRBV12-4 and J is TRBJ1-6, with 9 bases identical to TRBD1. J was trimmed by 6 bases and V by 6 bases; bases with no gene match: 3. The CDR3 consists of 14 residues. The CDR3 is CASSPGQGNSPLHF. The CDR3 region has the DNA TGTGCCAGCAGCCCGGGACAGGGTAATTCACCCCTCCACTTT.

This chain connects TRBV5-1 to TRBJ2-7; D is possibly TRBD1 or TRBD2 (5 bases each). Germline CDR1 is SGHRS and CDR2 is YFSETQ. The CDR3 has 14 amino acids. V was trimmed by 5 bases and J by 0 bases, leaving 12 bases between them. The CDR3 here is CASSAGTDSYEQYF. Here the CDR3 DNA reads TGCGCCAGCAGTGCCGGGACGGACTCCTACGAGCAGTACTTC.

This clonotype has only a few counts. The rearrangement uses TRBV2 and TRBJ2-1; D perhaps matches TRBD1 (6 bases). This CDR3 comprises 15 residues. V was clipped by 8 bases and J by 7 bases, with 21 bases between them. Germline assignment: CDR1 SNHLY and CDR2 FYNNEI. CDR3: CASRLGDHQGNEQFF. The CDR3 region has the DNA TGTGCCAGCCGGTTAGGGGATCACCAGGGGAATGAGCAGTTCTTC.

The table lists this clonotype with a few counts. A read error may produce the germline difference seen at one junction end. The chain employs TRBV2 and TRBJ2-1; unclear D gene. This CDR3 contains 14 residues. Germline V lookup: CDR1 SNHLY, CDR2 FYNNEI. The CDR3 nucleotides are TGTGCCAGCAGCACTAACCAAGCAGCTCAACGGAGTCTCTTC. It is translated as CASSTNQAAQRSLF.